This is a list of T cell receptor beta chains from one sample in a study of CD8 T cells in Susac syndrome. TCRdb reprocessed the immunoSEQ multiplex PCR reads with MiXCR, giving one entry per CDR3 protein. Of about 300,000 distinct CDR3 sequences in the sample, 75% to 90% are singletons; the top ten hold approximately 0.18%. Sequencing input: CD8+ T cells from PBMCs. These receptors were collected from a human donor with multiple sclerosis. Each CDR3 is given with its conserved first and last residue. The D gene is left open where the match is weak. The size field is filled for only some rows; it gives once, few, many or a size class.

j_call v_call clone_size d_call cdr3_aa cdr3_nt
TRBJ2-7 TRBV7-9 . . CASSAPPLYEQYF TGTGCCAGCAGCGCGCCTCCCCTTTACGAGCAGTACTTC
TRBJ2-4 TRBV4-3 . . CASSQGTDWVRIQYF TGCGCCAGCAGCCAAGGGACGGACTGGGTGAGGATTCAGTACTTC
TRBJ2-7 TRBV9 . . CASSEQGQAYEQYF TGTGCCAGCAGCGAACAGGGACAAGCCTACGAGCAGTACTTC
TRBJ1-5 TRBV27 . . CASSFASNQPQHF TGTGCCAGCAGTTTCGCCTCCAATCAGCCCCAGCATTTT
TRBJ2-7 TRBV27 . . CASSLSMDYEQYF TGTGCCAGCAGTTTATCGATGGACTACGAGCAGTACTTC
TRBJ1-2 TRBV7-6 . . CASSSGGPVYGYTF TGTGCCAGCAGCTCGGGCGGGCCCGTCTATGGCTACACCTTC
TRBJ1-1 TRBV4-1 . . CASSQAFGVTEAFF TGCGCCAGCAGCCAAGCCTTCGGGGTCACTGAAGCTTTCTTT
TRBJ1-2 TRBV12-3/TRBV12-4 . . CASSSMRADGYTF TGTGCCAGCAGTTCCATGAGGGCGGATGGCTACACCTTC
TRBJ2-7 TRBV29-1 . . CSAKVATEGYEQYF TGCAGCGCCAAGGTAGCGACGGAAGGGTACGAGCAGTACTTC
TRBJ2-1 TRBV2 . TRBD2 CAGLGFSGGHANEQFF TGTGCCGGACTTGGGTTTAGCGGGGGCCATGCGAATGAGCAGTTCTTC
TRBJ2-7 TRBV27 . TRBD2 CASSHHHRLAGGSYEQYF TGTGCCAGCAGTCACCACCACCGACTAGCGGGGGGCTCCTACGAGCAGTACTTC
TRBJ2-5 TRBV2 . . CASSEPPRSGETQYF TGTGCCAGCAGTGAACCCCCCCGTTCCGGAGAGACCCAGTACTTC
TRBJ2-1 TRBV7-2 . . CASSSPGTRVRNEQFF TGTGCCAGCAGCTCCCCGGGAACCAGAGTTAGGAATGAGCAGTTCTTC
TRBJ1-1 TRBV11-2 . TRBD1 CASSYGRTGSLRNTEAFF TGTGCCAGCAGCTATGGCCGGACAGGGAGTCTGAGGAACACTGAAGCTTTCTTT
TRBJ1-1 TRBV15 once . CATSRPAQARLNTEAFF TGTGCCACCAGCAGACCCGCACAGGCTAGACTGAACACTGAAGCTTTCTTT
TRBJ1-2 TRBV9 . TRBD1 CASSRGQGGGYTF TGTGCCAGCAGCCGTGGACAGGGCGGTGGCTACACCTTC
TRBJ2-1 TRBV25-1 . . CASSEGAPNEQFF TGTGCCAGCAGTGAGGGGGCGCCGAATGAGCAGTTCTTC